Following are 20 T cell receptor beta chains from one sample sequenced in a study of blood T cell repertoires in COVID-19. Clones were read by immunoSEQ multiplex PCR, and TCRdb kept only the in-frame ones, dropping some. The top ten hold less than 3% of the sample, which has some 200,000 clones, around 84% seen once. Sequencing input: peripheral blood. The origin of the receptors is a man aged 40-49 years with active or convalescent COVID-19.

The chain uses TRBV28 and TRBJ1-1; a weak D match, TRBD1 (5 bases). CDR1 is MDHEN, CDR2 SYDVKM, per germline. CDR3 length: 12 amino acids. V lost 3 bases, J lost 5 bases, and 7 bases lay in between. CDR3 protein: CASSLAGTEAFF. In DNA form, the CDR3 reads TGTGCCAGCAGTTTGGCAGGGACTGAAGCTTTCTTT.

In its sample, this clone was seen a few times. CDR3 coding DNA: TGTGCCAGCAGCCAACGCCAAGGACTGCCGAACACTGAAGCTTTCTTT. As protein: CASSQRQGLPNTEAFF. V and J are TRBV4-2 and TRBJ1-1; no clear D gene. There are 16 residues in the CDR3. The V gene's germline CDR1 is LGHNA and CDR2 YNFKEQ. Between the trimmed V and J ends, which lost 2 bases and 1 base, there was a span of 14 bases.

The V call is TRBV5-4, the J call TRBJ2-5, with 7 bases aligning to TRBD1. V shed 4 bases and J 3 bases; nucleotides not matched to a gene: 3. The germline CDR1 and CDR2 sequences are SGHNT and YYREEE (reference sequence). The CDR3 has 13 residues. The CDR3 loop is CASSGTVKETQYF. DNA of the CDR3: TGTGCCAGCAGCGGGACAGTGAAAGAGACCCAGTACTTC. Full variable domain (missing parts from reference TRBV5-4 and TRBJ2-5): ETGVTQSPTHLIKTRGQQVTLRCSSQSGHNTVSWYQQALGQGPQFIFQYYREEENGRGNFPPRFSGLQFPNYSSELNVNALELDDSALYLCASSGTVKETQYFGPGTRLLVL.

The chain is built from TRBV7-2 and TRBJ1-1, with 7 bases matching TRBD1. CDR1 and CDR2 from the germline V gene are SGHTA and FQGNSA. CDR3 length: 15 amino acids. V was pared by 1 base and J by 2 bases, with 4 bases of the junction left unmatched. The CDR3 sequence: CASSLGDRVNTEAFF. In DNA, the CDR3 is TGTGCCAGCAGCTTAGGGGACAGAGTCAACACTGAAGCTTTCTTT.

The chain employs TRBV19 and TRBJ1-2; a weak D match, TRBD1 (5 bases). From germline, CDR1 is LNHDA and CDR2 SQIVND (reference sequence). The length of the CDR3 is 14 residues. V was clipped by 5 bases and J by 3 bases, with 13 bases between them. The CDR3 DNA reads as TGTGCCAGTAGTCGCTCAGGGTTGGACTATGGCTACACCTTC. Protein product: CASSRSGLDYGYTF. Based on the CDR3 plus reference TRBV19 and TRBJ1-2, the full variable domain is DGGITQSPKYLFRKEGQNVTLSCEQNLNHDAMYWYRQDPGQGLRLIYYSQIVNDFQKGDIAEGYSVSREKKESFPLTVTSAQKNPTAFYLCASSRSGLDYGYTFGSGTRLTVV.

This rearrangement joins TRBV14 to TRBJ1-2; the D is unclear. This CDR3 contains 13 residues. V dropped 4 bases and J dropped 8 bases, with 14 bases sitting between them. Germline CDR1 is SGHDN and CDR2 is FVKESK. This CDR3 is CASSLRHPLGYTF. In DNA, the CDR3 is TGTGCCAGCAGCCTTCGACATCCCTTAGGCTACACCTTC.

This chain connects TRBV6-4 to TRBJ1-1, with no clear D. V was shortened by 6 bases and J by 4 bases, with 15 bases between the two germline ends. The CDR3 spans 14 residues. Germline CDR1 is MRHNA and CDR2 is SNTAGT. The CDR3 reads CASRTIGEGTEAFF. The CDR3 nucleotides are TGTGCCAGCAGAACAATAGGAGAAGGCACTGAAGCTTTCTTT.

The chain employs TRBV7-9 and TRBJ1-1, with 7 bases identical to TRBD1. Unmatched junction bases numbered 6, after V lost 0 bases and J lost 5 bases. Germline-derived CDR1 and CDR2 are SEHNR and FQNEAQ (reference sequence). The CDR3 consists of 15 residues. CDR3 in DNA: TGTGCCAGCAGCTTAGCCCCAGGGGGTGGTACTGAAGCTTTCTTT. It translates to CASSLAPGGGTEAFF. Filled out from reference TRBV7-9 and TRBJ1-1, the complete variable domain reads DTGVSQNPRHKITKRGQNVTFRCDPISEHNRLYWYRQTLGQGPEFLTYFQNEAQLEKSRLLSDRFSAERPKGSFSTLEIQRTEQGDSAMYLCASSLAPGGGTEAFFGQGTRLTVV.

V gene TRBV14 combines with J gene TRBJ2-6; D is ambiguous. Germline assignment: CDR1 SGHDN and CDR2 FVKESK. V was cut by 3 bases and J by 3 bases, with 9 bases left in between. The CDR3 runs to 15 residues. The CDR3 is CASSHLFGGANVLTF. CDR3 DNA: TGTGCCAGCAGCCACTTATTCGGTGGGGCCAACGTCCTGACTTTC.

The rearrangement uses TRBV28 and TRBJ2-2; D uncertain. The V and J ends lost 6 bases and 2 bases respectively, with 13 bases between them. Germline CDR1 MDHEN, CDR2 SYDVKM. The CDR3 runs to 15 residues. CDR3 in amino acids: CASRPTGSNTGELFF. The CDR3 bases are TGTGCCAGCAGGCCAACCGGGTCAAACACCGGGGAGCTGTTTTTT.

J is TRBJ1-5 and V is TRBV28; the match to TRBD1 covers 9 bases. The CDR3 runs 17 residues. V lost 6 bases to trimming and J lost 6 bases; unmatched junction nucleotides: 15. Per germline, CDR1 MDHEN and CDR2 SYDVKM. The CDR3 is CASRPPPIQGAGQPQHF. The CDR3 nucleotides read TGTGCCAGCAGGCCCCCTCCTATACAGGGGGCTGGTCAGCCCCAGCATTTT.

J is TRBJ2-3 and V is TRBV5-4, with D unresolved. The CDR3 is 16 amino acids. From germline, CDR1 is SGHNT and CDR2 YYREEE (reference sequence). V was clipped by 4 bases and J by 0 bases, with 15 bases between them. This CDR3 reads CASSPTYSTSTDTQYF. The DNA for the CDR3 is TGTGCCAGCAGCCCTACCTATTCAACTAGCACAGATACGCAGTATTTT.

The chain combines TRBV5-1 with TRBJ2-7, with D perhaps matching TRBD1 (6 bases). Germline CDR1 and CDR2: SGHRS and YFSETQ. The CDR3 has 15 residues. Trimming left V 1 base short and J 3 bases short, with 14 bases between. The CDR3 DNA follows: TGCGCCAGCAGCTTGATGGCGGACAGTCACTACGAGCAGTACTTC. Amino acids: CASSLMADSHYEQYF.

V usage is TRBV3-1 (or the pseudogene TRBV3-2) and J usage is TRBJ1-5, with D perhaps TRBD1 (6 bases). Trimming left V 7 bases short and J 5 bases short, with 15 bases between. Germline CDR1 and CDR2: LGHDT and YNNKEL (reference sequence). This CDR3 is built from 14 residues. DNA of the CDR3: TGTGCCAGCATTCCGCGGGGGGCCCATCAGCCCCAGCATTTT. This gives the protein CASIPRGAHQPQHF.

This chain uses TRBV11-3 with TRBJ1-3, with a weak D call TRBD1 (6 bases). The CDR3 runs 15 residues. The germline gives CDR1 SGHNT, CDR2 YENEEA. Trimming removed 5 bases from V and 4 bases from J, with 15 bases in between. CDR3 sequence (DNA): TGTGCCAGCAGCCTACCAACAGGGTTCGGAAACACCATATATTTT. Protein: CASSLPTGFGNTIYF.

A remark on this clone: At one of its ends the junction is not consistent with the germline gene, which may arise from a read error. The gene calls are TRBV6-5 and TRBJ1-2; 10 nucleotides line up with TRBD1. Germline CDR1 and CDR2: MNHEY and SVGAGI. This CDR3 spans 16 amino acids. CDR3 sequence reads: CASSHSPGQGIYGYTF. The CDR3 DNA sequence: TGTGCCAGCAGTCACTCGCCGGGACAGGGGATCTATGGCTACACCTTC.

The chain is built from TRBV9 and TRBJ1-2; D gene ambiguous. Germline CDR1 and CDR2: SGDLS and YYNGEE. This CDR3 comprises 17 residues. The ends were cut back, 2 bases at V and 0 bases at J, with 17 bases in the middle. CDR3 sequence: CASSVGSRRTTNYGYTF. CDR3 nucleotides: TGTGCCAGCAGCGTGGGGAGCAGGAGGACCACTAACTATGGCTACACCTTC.

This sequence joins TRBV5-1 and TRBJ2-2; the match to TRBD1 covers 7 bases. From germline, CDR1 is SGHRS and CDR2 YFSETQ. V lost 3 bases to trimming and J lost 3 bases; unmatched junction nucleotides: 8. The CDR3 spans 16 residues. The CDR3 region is CASSSLRGSDTGELFF. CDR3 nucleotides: TGCGCCAGCAGCTCACTCAGGGGGTCGGACACCGGGGAGCTGTTTTTT.

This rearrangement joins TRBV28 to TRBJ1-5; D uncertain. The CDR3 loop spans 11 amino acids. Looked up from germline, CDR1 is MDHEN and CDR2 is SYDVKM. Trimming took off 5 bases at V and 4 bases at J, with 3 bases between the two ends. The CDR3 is CASSPNQPQHF. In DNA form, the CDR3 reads TGTGCCAGCAGTCCTAATCAGCCCCAGCATTTT.

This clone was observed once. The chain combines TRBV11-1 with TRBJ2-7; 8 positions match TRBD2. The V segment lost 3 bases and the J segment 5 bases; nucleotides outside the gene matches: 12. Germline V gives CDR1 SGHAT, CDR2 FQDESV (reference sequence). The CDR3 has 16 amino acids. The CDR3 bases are TGTGCCAGCAGCTTTTCAAACGAGCGGGGGTTCCACGAGCAGTACTTC. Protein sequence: CASSFSNERGFHEQYF.